This T cell receptor beta chain appears in the sequencing data of a study of T-cell reconstitution after alpha-beta-depleted transplantation in children. This sample's TCRbeta library carried unique molecular identifier barcodes. Using its own MiXCR run on the PCR reads, TCRdb lists one record per CDR3 protein. Of around 250,000 distinct CDR3 sequences in the sample, 9.5% to 10% were seen once. This sequence originates from a human donor who donated a stem cell graft to a child with SCID. This specimen consisted of PBMCs from the stem cell graft donor, obtained from the stem cell graft.

The CDR3 is CASSPTLPGQVRNEQFF. Here the CDR3 DNA reads TGTGCCAGCAGTCCGACACTTCCGGGACAAGTGAGGAATGAGCAGTTCTTC. This chain uses TRBV7-3 with TRBJ2-1; a possible D gene is TRBD1 (6 bases). V was pared by 6 bases and J by 7 bases, with 25 bases between. Per the germline V gene, CDR1 is SGHTA and CDR2 is FQGTGA. The CDR3 length is 17 residues.